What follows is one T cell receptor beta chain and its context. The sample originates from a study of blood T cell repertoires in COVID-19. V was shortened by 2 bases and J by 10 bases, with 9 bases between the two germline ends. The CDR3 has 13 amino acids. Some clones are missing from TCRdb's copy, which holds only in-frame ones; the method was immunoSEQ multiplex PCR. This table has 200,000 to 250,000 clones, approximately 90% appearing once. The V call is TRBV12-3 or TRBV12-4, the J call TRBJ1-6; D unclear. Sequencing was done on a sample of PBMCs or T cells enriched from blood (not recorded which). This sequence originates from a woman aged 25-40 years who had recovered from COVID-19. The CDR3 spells CASSLFRNSPLHF. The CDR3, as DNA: TGTGCCAGCAGTTTATTCAGGAACTCACCCCTCCACTTT.